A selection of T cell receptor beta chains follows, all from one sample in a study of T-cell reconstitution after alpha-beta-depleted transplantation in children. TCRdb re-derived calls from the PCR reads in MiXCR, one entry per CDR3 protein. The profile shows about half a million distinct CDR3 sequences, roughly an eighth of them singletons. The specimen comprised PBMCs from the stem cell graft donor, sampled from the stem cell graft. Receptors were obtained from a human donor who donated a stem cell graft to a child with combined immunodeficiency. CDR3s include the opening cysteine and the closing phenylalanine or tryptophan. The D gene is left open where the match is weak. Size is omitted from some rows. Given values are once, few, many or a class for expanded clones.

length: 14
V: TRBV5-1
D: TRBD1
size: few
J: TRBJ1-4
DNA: TGCGCCAGCAGCCCAAACAGGGGGCACGAAAAACTGTTTTTT
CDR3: CASSPNRGHEKLFF

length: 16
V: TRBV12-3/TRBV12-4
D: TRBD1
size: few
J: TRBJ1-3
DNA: TGTGCCAGCAGTTTATGGGACAGGGTCCCTGGAAACACCATATATTTT
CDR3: CASSLWDRVPGNTIYF

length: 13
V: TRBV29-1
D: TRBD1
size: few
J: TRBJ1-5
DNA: TGCAGCGTTGGAGGGGGCAGGGGGCAGCCCCAGCATTTT
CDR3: CSVGGGRGQPQHF

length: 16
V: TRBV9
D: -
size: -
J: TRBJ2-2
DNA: TGTGCCAGCACCAATCCGGGACCCCTGAACACCGGGGAGCTGTTTTTT
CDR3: CASTNPGPLNTGELFF

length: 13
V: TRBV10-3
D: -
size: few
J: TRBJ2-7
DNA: TGTGCCATCAGTGAGTTCGGTTTGTACGAGCAGTACTTC
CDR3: CAISEFGLYEQYF

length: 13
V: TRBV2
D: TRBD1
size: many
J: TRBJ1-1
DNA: TGTGCCAGCAGTTTTACAGGGGTCACTGAAGCTTTCTTT
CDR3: CASSFTGVTEAFF

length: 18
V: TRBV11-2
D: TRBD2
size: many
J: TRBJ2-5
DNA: TGTGCCAGCAGCTTAGTTCGCGGCCTAGCGGGAGCTGCAGAGACCCAGTACTTC
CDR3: CASSLVRGLAGAAETQYF

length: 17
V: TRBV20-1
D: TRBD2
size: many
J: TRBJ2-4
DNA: TGCAGTGCTCCCGATTCTAGCGGGAACTCCGCCAAAAACATTCAGTACTTC
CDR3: CSAPDSSGNSAKNIQYF

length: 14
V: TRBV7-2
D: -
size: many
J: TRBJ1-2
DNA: TGTGCCAGCAGCTACGTTTGGGATGACTATGGCTACACCTTC
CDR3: CASSYVWDDYGYTF

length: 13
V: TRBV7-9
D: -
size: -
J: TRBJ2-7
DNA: TGTGCCAGCAGTGAGGTTTCTCCCTACGAGCAGTACTTC
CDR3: CASSEVSPYEQYF

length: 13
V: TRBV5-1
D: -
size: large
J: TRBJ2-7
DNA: TGCGCCAGCAGCCCCGGGACGGAGGGAGAGCAGTACTTC
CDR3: CASSPGTEGEQYF

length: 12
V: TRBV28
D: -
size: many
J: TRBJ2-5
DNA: TGTGCCAGCAGCCCTGCCATCGAGACCCAGTACTTC
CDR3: CASSPAIETQYF

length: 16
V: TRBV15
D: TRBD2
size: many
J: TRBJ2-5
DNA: TGTGCCACCAGCAGAGCCCCGGGACTAGTTTTCGAGACCCAGTACTTC
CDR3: CATSRAPGLVFETQYF

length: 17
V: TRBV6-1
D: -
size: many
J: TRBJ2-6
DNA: TGTGCCAGCAGACGCTGGTACAGGGACTCTGGGGCCAACGTCCTGACTTTC
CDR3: CASRRWYRDSGANVLTF

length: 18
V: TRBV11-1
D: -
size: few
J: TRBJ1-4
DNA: TGTGCCAGCAGCTCATGGGGACGACAACTTCCCGATAATGAAAAACTGTTTTTT
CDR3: CASSSWGRQLPDNEKLFF

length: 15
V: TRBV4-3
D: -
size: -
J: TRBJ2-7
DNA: TGCGCCAGCAGCCAAGAAGGGACCCCAACCTACGAGCAGTACTTC
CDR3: CASSQEGTPTYEQYF

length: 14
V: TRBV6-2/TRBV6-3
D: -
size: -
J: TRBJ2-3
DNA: TGTGCCAGCAGTTACGTAGCGAGCACAGATACGCAGTATTTT
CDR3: CASSYVASTDTQYF

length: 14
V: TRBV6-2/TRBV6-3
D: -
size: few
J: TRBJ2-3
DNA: TGTGCCAGCAGTAACTTATTGGTCACAGATACGCAGTATTTT
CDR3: CASSNLLVTDTQYF

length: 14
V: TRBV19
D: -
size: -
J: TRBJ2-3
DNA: TGTGCCACCGGACAGTCACCTAGCACAGATACGCAGTATTTT
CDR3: CATGQSPSTDTQYF

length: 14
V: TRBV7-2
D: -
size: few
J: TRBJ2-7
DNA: TGTGCCAGCAGCTTAGCAATCGGTTACTACGAGCAGTACTTC
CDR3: CASSLAIGYYEQYF

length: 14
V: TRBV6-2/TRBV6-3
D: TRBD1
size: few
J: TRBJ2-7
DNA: TGTGCCAGCAGTTACTCGACGGACAGGGCCGAGCAGTACTTC
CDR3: CASSYSTDRAEQYF

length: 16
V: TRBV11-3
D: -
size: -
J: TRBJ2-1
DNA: TGTGCCAGCAGCTTTGGGACTGTCGACTCCTACAATGAGCAGTTCTTC
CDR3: CASSFGTVDSYNEQFF

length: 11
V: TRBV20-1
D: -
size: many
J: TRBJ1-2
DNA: TGCAGTGCTCGGCAGGTCTATGGCTACACCTTC
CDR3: CSARQVYGYTF

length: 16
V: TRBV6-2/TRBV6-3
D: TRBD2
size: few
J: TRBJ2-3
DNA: TGTGCCAGCAGCCTGGTGGCTAGCGGGGGGGCAGATACGCAGTATTTT
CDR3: CASSLVASGGADTQYF